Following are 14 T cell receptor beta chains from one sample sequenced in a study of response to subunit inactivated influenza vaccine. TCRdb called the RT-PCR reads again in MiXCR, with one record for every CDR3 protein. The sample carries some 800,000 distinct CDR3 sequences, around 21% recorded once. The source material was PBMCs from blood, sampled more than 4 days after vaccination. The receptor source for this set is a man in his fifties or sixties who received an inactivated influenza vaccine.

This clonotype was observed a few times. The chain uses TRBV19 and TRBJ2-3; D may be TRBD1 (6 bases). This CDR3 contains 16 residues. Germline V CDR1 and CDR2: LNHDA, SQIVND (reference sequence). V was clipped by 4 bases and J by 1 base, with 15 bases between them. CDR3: CASSNPTGRGTDTQYF. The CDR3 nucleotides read TGTGCCAGTAGTAACCCGACAGGAAGGGGCACAGATACGCAGTATTTT. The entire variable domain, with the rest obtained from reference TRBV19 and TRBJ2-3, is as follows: DGGITQSPKYLFRKEGQNVTLSCEQNLNHDAMYWYRQDPGQGLRLIYYSQIVNDFQKGDIAEGYSVSREKKESFPLTVTSAQKNPTAFYLCASSNPTGRGTDTQYFGPGTRLTVL.

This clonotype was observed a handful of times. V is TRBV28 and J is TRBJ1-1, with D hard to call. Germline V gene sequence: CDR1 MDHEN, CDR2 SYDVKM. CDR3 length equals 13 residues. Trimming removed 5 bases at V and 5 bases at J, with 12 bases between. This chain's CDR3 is CASSLGPLTEAFF. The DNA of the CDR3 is TGTGCCAGCAGTCTCGGACCCTTGACTGAAGCTTTCTTT. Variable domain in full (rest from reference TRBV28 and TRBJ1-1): DVKVTQSSRYLVKRTGEKVFLECVQDMDHENMFWYRQDPGLGLRLIYFSYDVKMKEKGDIPEGYSVSREKKERFSLILESASTNQTSMYLCASSLGPLTEAFFGQGTRLTVV.

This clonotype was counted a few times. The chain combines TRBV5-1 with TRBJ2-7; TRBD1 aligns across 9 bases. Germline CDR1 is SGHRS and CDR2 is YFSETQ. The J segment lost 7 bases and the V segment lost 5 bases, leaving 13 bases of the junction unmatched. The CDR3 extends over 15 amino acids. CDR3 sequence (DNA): TGCGCCAGCAGACATACCGGGACAGGGAAAACGGAGCAGTACTTC. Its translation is CASRHTGTGKTEQYF. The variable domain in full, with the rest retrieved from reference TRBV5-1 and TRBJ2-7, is KAGVTQTPRYLIKTRGQQVTLSCSPISGHRSVSWYQQTPGQGLQFLFEYFSETQRNKGNFPGRFSGRQFSNSRSEMNVSTLELGDSALYLCASRHTGTGKTEQYFGPGTRLTVT.

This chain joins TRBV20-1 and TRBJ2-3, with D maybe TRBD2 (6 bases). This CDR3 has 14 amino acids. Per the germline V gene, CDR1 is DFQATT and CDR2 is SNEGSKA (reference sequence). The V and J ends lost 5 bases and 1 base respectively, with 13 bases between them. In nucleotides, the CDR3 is TGCAGTGCTGGTGGCGGGGTGGGCACAGATACGCAGTATTTT. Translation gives CSAGGGVGTDTQYF.

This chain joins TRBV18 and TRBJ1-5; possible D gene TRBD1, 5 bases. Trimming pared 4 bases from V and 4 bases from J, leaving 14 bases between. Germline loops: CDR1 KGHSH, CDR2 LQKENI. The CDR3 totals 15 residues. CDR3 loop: CASSQRGVLNQPQHF. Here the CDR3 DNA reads TGTGCCAGCTCACAACGGGGGGTTTTGAATCAGCCCCAGCATTTT.

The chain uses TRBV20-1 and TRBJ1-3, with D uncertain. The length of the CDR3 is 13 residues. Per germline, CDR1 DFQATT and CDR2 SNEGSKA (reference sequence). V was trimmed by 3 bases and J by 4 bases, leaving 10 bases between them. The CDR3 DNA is TGCAGTGCTAGCAAAGATCCGGGAAACACCATATATTTT. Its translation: CSASKDPGNTIYF.

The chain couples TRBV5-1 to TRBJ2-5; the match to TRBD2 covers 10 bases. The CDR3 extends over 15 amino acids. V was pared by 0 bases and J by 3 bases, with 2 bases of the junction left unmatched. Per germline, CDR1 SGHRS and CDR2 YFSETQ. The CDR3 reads CASSLVLAGEETQYF. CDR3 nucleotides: TGCGCCAGCAGCTTGGTGCTAGCGGGGGAAGAGACCCAGTACTTC. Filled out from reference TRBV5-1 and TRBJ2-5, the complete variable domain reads KAGVTQTPRYLIKTRGQQVTLSCSPISGHRSVSWYQQTPGQGLQFLFEYFSETQRNKGNFPGRFSGRQFSNSRSEMNVSTLELGDSALYLCASSLVLAGEETQYFGPGTRLLVL.

The CDR3 spells CASGTGPYEQYF. CDR3 nucleotide sequence: TGTGCCAGCGGGACTGGTCCCTACGAGCAGTACTTC. The chain links TRBV7-9 to TRBJ2-7; possibly TRBD2 for D (6 bases). Germline CDR1 SEHNR, CDR2 FQNEAQ (reference sequence). The CDR3 loop spans 12 amino acids. V was trimmed by 8 bases and J by 2 bases, leaving 10 bases between them.

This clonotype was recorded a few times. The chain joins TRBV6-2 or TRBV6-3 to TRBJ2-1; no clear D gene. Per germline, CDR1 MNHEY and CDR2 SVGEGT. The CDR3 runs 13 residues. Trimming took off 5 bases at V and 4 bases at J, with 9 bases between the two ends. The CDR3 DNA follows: TGTGCCAGCAGTGTGGAGTCATACAATGAGCAGTTCTTC. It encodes CASSVESYNEQFF.

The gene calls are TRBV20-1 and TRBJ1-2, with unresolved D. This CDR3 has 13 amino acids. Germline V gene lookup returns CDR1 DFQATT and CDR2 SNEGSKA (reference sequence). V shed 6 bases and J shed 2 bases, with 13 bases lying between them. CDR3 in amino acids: CSAQNVGNYGYTF. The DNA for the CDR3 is TGCAGTGCCCAGAATGTTGGGAACTATGGCTACACCTTC.

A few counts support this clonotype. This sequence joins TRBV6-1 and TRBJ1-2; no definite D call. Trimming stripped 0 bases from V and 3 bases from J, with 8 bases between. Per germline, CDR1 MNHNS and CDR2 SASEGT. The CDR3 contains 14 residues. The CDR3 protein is CASSEAWVDYGYTF. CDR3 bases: TGTGCCAGCAGTGAAGCGTGGGTGGACTATGGCTACACCTTC.

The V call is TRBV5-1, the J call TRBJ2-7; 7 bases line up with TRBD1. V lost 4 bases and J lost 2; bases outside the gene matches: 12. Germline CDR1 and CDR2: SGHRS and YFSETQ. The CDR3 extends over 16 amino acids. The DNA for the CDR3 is TGCGCCAGCAGCATAATGACAGGGAAGGGCCCCTACGAGCAGTACTTC. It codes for CASSIMTGKGPYEQYF.

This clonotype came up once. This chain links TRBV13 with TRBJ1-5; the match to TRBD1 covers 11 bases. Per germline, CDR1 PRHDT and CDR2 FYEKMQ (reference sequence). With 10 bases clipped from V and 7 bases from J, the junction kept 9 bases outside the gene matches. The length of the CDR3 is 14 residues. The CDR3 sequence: CAMSPGTGGQPQHF. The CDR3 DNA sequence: TGTGCCATGAGCCCCGGGACAGGGGGACAGCCCCAGCATTTT.

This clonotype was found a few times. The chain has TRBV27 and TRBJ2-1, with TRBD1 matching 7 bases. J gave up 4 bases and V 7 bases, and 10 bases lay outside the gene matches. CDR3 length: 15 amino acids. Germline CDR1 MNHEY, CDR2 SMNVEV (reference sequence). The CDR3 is CASKSGQDLYNEQFF. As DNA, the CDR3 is TGTGCCAGCAAAAGCGGACAGGACCTATACAATGAGCAGTTCTTC.